Listed below are T cell receptor beta chains from one sample, sequenced in a study of blood T cell repertoires in COVID-19. Measured with immunoSEQ multiplex PCR; TCRdb has only the in-frame clones, and not every one. The sample has tens of thousands of clones, roughly nine tenths seen once; the top ten hold roughly 45%. The specimen sequenced was peripheral blood. These TCRs come from a woman aged 60-70 years with COVID-19, enrolled during active disease. The CDR3 runs from the conserved cysteine through the conserved F or W. The D gene is left open where the match is weak. Clone size is shown for a subset of rows, as once, few, many or a class of expanded clone.

abundance | j_gene | len | d_gene | v_gene | CDR3aa | CDR3nt
once | TRBJ2-1 | 15 | TRBD2 | TRBV9 | CASSVDGRPYNEQFF | TGTGCCAGCAGCGTTGACGGGAGGCCCTACAATGAGCAGTTCTTC
NA | TRBJ2-7 | 14 | TRBD2 | TRBV29-1 | CSVALAGLGGEQYF | TGCAGCGTTGCACTAGCGGGATTGGGAGGCGAGCAGTACTTC
NA | TRBJ2-1 | 16 | NA | TRBV18 | CASSPRTTPPLGEQFF | TGTGCCAGCTCACCACGGACTACCCCACCGCTGGGTGAGCAGTTCTTC
NA | TRBJ1-2 | 11 | NA | TRBV5-5 | CASSWGRGYTF | TGTGCCAGCAGCTGGGGCCGAGGCTACACCTTC
NA | TRBJ2-7 | 13 | TRBD1 | TRBV6-2/TRBV6-3 | CASSWDRLYEQYF | TGTGCCAGCAGCTGGGACAGGCTCTACGAGCAGTACTTC
once | TRBJ1-2 | 12 | NA | TRBV29-1 | CSVEEANYGYTF | TGCAGCGTTGAGGAGGCCAACTATGGCTACACCTTC
NA | TRBJ2-7 | 14 | TRBD1 | TRBV5-1 | CASSTRGGEFEQYF | TGCGCCAGCAGCACCCGAGGGGGCGAGTTCGAGCAGTACTTC
NA | TRBJ2-7 | 16 | TRBD2 | TRBV3-1/TRBV3-2 | CASSQTSGRARNEQYF | TGTGCCAGCAGCCAAACTAGCGGGAGGGCCAGAAACGAGCAGTACTTC
NA | TRBJ2-7 | 16 | TRBD1 | TRBV6-2/TRBV6-3 | CASSSAGQGSSYEQYF | TGTGCCAGCAGTTCCGCTGGACAGGGGAGCTCCTACGAGCAGTACTTC
once | TRBJ2-3 | 13 | TRBD1 | TRBV6-5 | CATRTGSTDTQYF | TGTGCCACTCGGACAGGGAGCACAGATACGCAGTATTTT
NA | TRBJ2-1 | 12 | NA | TRBV24-1 | CATSDFSNEQFF | TGTGCCACCAGTGATTTCTCCAATGAGCAGTTCTTC
NA | TRBJ2-7 | 16 | TRBD2 | TRBV5-1 | CASSYMTSGSGHEQYF | TGCGCCAGCAGCTATATGACTAGCGGGAGCGGTCACGAGCAGTACTTC
NA | TRBJ1-5 | 17 | NA | TRBV27 | CASSLYGGSYSNQPQHF | TGTGCCAGCAGTTTATATGGGGGCAGTTATAGCAATCAGCCCCAGCATTTT
NA | TRBJ2-1 | 17 | NA | TRBV7-8 | CASSLEGLTALYNEQFF | TGTGCCAGCAGCTTAGAGGGACTGACAGCTTTGTACAATGAGCAGTTCTTC
NA | TRBJ2-4 | 16 | TRBD2 | TRBV4-1 | CASSQEPLAGIHIQYF | TGCGCCAGCAGCCAAGAACCGCTAGCGGGGATACACATTCAGTACTTC
once | TRBJ2-3 | 13 | NA | TRBV11-2 | CASSLVGPDTQYF | TGTGCCAGCAGCTTAGTGGGGCCAGATACGCAGTATTTT
NA | TRBJ1-1 | 14 | NA | TRBV27 | CASRLVGADTEAFF | TGTGCCAGCAGACTGGTGGGGGCGGACACTGAAGCTTTCTTT
NA | TRBJ2-4 | 14 | TRBD1 | TRBV11-2 | CASSLERTGDIQYF | TGTGCCAGCAGCTTAGAAAGGACAGGGGACATTCAGTACTTC
NA | TRBJ2-2 | 17 | NA | TRBV6-4 | CASSPSFQYVNTGELFF | TGTGCCAGCAGCCCCAGTTTTCAGTACGTGAACACCGGGGAGCTGTTTTTT
NA | TRBJ2-1 | 15 | TRBD2 | TRBV10-3 | CAITSRQRGRGEQFF | TGTGCCATCACCTCCCGACAGCGGGGGAGGGGTGAGCAGTTCTTC
NA | TRBJ2-2 | 14 | TRBD2 | TRBV11-2 | CASSLRTSAGELFF | TGTGCCAGCAGCCTCCGGACTAGCGCAGGGGAGCTGTTTTTT
NA | TRBJ2-1 | 15 | TRBD2 | TRBV3-1/TRBV3-2 | CASSRVAGEYNEQFF | TGTGCCAGCAGCCGAGTAGCGGGAGAATACAATGAGCAGTTCTTC
NA | TRBJ1-1 | 13 | NA | TRBV21-1 | CASSKGTGAEAFF | TGTGCCAGCAGCAAAGGGACAGGGGCTGAAGCTTTCTTT
NA | TRBJ1-6 | 15 | NA | TRBV6-6 | CAVTGLSSYNSPLHF | TGTGCCGTAACAGGCTTGAGCTCCTATAATTCACCCCTCCACTTT
NA | TRBJ2-2 | 13 | NA | TRBV10-3 | CAISEGDGGELFF | TGTGCCATCAGTGAGGGAGACGGCGGGGAGCTGTTTTTT
few | TRBJ2-3 | 15 | TRBD2 | TRBV7-9 | CASSHASGETDTQYF | TGTGCCAGCAGCCACGCTAGCGGGGAAACAGATACGCAGTATTTT
NA | TRBJ2-7 | 13 | NA | TRBV7-9 | CASSLAETYEQYF | TGTGCCAGCAGCTTAGCGGAGACCTACGAGCAGTACTTC
NA | TRBJ2-5 | 15 | NA | TRBV18 | CASSPATAGGETQYF | TGTGCCAGCTCACCGGCGACGGCAGGGGGGGAGACCCAGTACTTC